These T cell receptor beta chains were read from a single sample in a study of T cell responses to AZD1222 COVID-19 vaccine. Clones were read by immunoSEQ multiplex PCR, and TCRdb kept only the in-frame ones, dropping some. Of approximately 110,000 clones in the sample, roughly 84% are singletons; the top ten hold about a sixth. The sample here was peripheral blood, taken on day 0 of AZD1222 vaccination. These receptors were obtained from an adult in good health. Both conserved end residues are part of each CDR3. D genes are given only for firm matches. A clone size is listed for some rows: how often the clone was seen (once, few, many), or a class if it is expanded.

d_gene	v_gene	abundance	j_gene	CDR3nt	CDR3aa
NA	TRBV9	NA	TRBJ1-5	TGTGCCAGCAGCGCAGACAGTACTCCTCAGCCCCAGCATTTT	CASSADSTPQPQHF
NA	TRBV9	NA	TRBJ1-1	TGTGCCAGCAGCGTAGGAGCCCGGCCCCCGAACGCTGAAGCTTTCTTT	CASSVGARPPNAEAFF
NA	TRBV7-3	once	TRBJ2-1	TGTGCCAGCAGCTTATACGGGGGGCCCCTCAATGAGCAGTTCTTC	CASSLYGGPLNEQFF
NA	TRBV27	NA	TRBJ2-7	TGTGCCAGCAGTTTCGGGACCAGGTCGGGCGAGCAGTACTTC	CASSFGTRSGEQYF
NA	TRBV25-1	NA	TRBJ2-7	TGTGCCAGCAGACTCCACCACGAGCAGTACTTC	CASRLHHEQYF
NA	TRBV29-1	NA	TRBJ1-3	TGCAGCGTCAACTCTGGAAACACCATATATTTT	CSVNSGNTIYF
NA	TRBV24-1	NA	TRBJ2-5	TGTGCCACCAGTGATTCCAGGGTGTCGGAGACCCAGTACTTC	CATSDSRVSETQYF
TRBD1	TRBV3-1/TRBV3-2	NA	TRBJ1-5	TGTGCCAGCAGCCAGGCAGGGGGGGCTAATCAGCCCCAGCATTTT	CASSQAGGANQPQHF
NA	TRBV27	NA	TRBJ1-6	TGTGCCAGCAGTTTATCCCAGGGGCCAAATTCACCCCTCCACTTT	CASSLSQGPNSPLHF
NA	TRBV24-1	NA	TRBJ1-5	TGTGCCACCAGTCGGGGGGGAGGTCAGCCCCAGCATTTT	CATSRGGGQPQHF
NA	TRBV11-2	NA	TRBJ2-1	TGTGCCAGCAGCTTACGGATGCCTACGAATGAGCAGTTCTTC	CASSLRMPTNEQFF
TRBD2	TRBV7-3	NA	TRBJ2-3	TGTGCCAGCAGCCGCGATACCGTCGCACTAGCGGGGTTCGGCACGCAGTATTTT	CASSRDTVALAGFGTQYF
TRBD1	TRBV7-6	once	TRBJ2-3	TGTGCCAGCAGCTTAGGGACAGGATCTAGCACAGATACGCAGTATTTT	CASSLGTGSSTDTQYF
NA	TRBV4-1	NA	TRBJ1-3	TGCGCCAGCAGTCTAGGGGACGTTACGCCATCTGGAAACACCATATATTTT	CASSLGDVTPSGNTIYF
NA	TRBV13	NA	TRBJ2-2	TGTGCCAGCAGCTTCGGCCGACGGGGGCCGGGTGCCGGGGAGCTGTTTTTT	CASSFGRRGPGAGELFF
NA	TRBV6-6	NA	TRBJ2-1	TGTGCCAGCAGTTACCAGGGGTACAATGAGCAGTTCTTC	CASSYQGYNEQFF
NA	TRBV11-2	NA	TRBJ2-3	TGTGCCAGCAGCTGGTTCGAACGAGTTTTAGATACGCAGTATTTT	CASSWFERVLDTQYF
TRBD1	TRBV2	few	TRBJ1-1	TGTGCCAGCAGTGCGGACAGGCAGAGCACTGAAGCTTTCTTT	CASSADRQSTEAFF
NA	TRBV30	NA	TRBJ1-2	TGTGCCTGTCAATACTATAACTATGGCTACACCTTC	CACQYYNYGYTF
NA	TRBV2	NA	TRBJ2-2	TGTGCCAGCAGTGTAACCCTATCGGAGCTGTTTTTT	CASSVTLSELFF
NA	TRBV5-6	NA	TRBJ2-4	TGTGCCAGCAGCTTGACGGTGCTAGCCAAAAACATTCAGTACTTC	CASSLTVLAKNIQYF
TRBD1	TRBV27	NA	TRBJ1-2	TGTGCCAGCAGCATCGCCGGGACAGGGGTAAATGGCTACACCTTC	CASSIAGTGVNGYTF
TRBD2	TRBV7-6	NA	TRBJ2-5	TGTGCCAGCAGCCGACTCGGGGGGATTCCGGAGACCCAGTACTTC	CASSRLGGIPETQYF
NA	TRBV2	NA	TRBJ1-1	TGTGCCAGCAGCGCCAACATAGGACAGACTGAAGCTTTCTTT	CASSANIGQTEAFF
TRBD1	TRBV5-1	NA	TRBJ2-7	TGCGCCAGCAGCTTGCTCGGACAGGGCGACGAGCAGTACTTC	CASSLLGQGDEQYF
TRBD2	TRBV7-2	NA	TRBJ2-1	TGTGCCAGCAGCCCCACACTAGCGGGGGGCAGTTATGAGCAGTTCTTC	CASSPTLAGGSYEQFF
NA	TRBV3-1/TRBV3-2	once	TRBJ2-5	TGTGCCAGCAGCCAAGGGACCCTTCGGGAGACCCAGTACTTC	CASSQGTLRETQYF
NA	TRBV7-2	NA	TRBJ1-3	TGTGCCAGCAGCTTAGGGCCGAGCTCTGGAAACACCATATATTTT	CASSLGPSSGNTIYF
NA	TRBV24-1	NA	TRBJ2-1	TGTGCCACCAGTGTGAGCTCCTACAATGAGCAGTTCTTC	CATSVSSYNEQFF
NA	TRBV4-1	NA	TRBJ1-1	TGCGCCAGCAGCCAAGAAGCAGATACTAACACTGAAGCTTTCTTT	CASSQEADTNTEAFF
NA	TRBV30	NA	TRBJ2-6	TGTGCCTGGAGTGTACAAGCTGGGGCCAACGTCCTGACTTTC	CAWSVQAGANVLTF
TRBD1	TRBV5-1	NA	TRBJ1-2	TGCGCCAGCAGAGACAGGGCCGGCGGCTATGGCTACACCTTC	CASRDRAGGYGYTF
NA	TRBV28	once	TRBJ2-1	TGTGCCAGCAGTTTGTCCGGGAGCTCCTACAATGAGCAGTTCTTC	CASSLSGSSYNEQFF